These T cell receptor beta chains were read from a single sample in a study of graft-versus-host responses after intestinal transplantation. For these receptors, no antigen is known. Sequencing was performed with immunoSEQ multiplex PCR; in TCRdb, only in-frame clones are kept and a portion is missing. Among about 89,000 clones listed, 80% to 95% were seen once. Sequencing used unstimulated CD4+ T cells sorted from spleen or lymph node cells, obtained before intestinal transplant. The receptors derive from a human donor who received an intestinal transplant. Both conserved end residues are part of each CDR3. Each record gives: J gene, clone size, V gene, D gene, CDR3 DNA, CDR3 protein. A D gene is named only where the DNA matches it firmly. The size of a clone is reported for some rows only, either as once, few or many, or as a class for expanded clones.

TRBJ2-5,NA,TRBV5-1,TRBD2,TGCGCCAGCAGCTTGGTCGGGGGGACGACCCCGACCCAGTACTTC,CASSLVGGTTPTQYF
TRBJ2-3,NA,TRBV6-5,TRBD2,TGTGCCAGCAGTTCGTTGCAGCGGGAGTCATTTACGCAGTATTTT,CASSSLQRESFTQYF
TRBJ2-2,NA,TRBV9,TRBD1,TGTGCCAGCAGCGTAGAACGACAGGGGAGAAGGGAGCTGTTTTTT,CASSVERQGRRELFF
TRBJ1-1,NA,TRBV30,NA,TGTGCCTGGAACCAAGACCCGGGACGGTCGAACACTGAAGCTTTCTTT,CAWNQDPGRSNTEAFF
TRBJ1-1,NA,TRBV7-6,TRBD1,TGTGCCAGCAGCCGAGATACCCCGGGACAGGGTGAAGCTTTCTTT,CASSRDTPGQGEAFF
TRBJ2-7,NA,TRBV5-1,NA,TGCGCCAGCAGCCCCCCCACGCTCTACGAGCAGTACTTC,CASSPPTLYEQYF
TRBJ1-3,NA,TRBV6-6,NA,TGTGCCAGCTCCACCGCGGGGTCGGCTCAGAACACCATATATTTT,CASSTAGSAQNTIYF
TRBJ2-3,NA,TRBV5-1,NA,TGCGCCAGCAGCTTAGTTGGACGCACAGATACGCAGTATTTT,CASSLVGRTDTQYF
TRBJ2-3,NA,TRBV5-1,TRBD2,TGCGCCAGCAGCTTGCTGACTAGCGGGAGCACAGATACGCAGTATTTT,CASSLLTSGSTDTQYF
TRBJ2-7,NA,TRBV28,NA,TGTGCCAGCAGCAGCGGAGGGAGAGCCTACGAGCAGTACTTC,CASSSGGRAYEQYF
TRBJ2-2,NA,TRBV23-1,NA,TGCGCCAGCAGTCGGGGGCGGCGGGCCGGGGAGCTGTTTTTT,CASSRGRRAGELFF
TRBJ1-2,NA,TRBV19,NA,TGTGCCAGTAGTATAGACAGGGTCGCGTCCTATGGCTACACCTTC,CASSIDRVASYGYTF
TRBJ2-7,NA,TRBV6-5,TRBD2,TGTGCCAGCGGCCTAGCGGGATACTCCTACGAGCAGTACTTC,CASGLAGYSYEQYF
TRBJ1-6,once,TRBV7-8,NA,TGTGCCAGCAGCACAACGGGCCTCTTTTGGCACTTT,CASSTTGLFWHF
TRBJ2-7,NA,TRBV9,TRBD2,TGTGCCAGCAGCTATTCGGGGACTAGCGGGGGAATCTACGAGCAGTACTTC,CASSYSGTSGGIYEQYF
TRBJ2-7,NA,TRBV4-2,NA,TGTGCCAGCAGCCAGGGCCCGGGGGGCCAGTACGAGCAGTACTTC,CASSQGPGGQYEQYF
TRBJ1-2,few,TRBV19,NA,TGTGCCAGTAGTATCCCCGGGACTCTCGACTATGGCTACACCTTC,CASSIPGTLDYGYTF
TRBJ1-5,NA,TRBV5-8,NA,TGTGCCAGCCGATTTAACCCGGGACGGGTCAATCAGCCCCAGCATTTT,CASRFNPGRVNQPQHF
TRBJ2-7,NA,TRBV5-1,NA,TGCGCCAGCAACCCGGACGGCTACTACGAGCAGTACTTC,CASNPDGYYEQYF
TRBJ2-7,NA,TRBV7-9,NA,TGTGCCAGCAGCTCTAGCGACACCTACGAGCAGTACTTC,CASSSSDTYEQYF
TRBJ2-1,once,TRBV28,NA,TGTGCCAGCAGTTTATATCCCCGGGACTGGAGATACAATGAGCAGTTCTTC,CASSLYPRDWRYNEQFF